This TCR beta chain was sequenced in a study of OX40 agonist ivuxolimab in advanced cancers. Across the study: The drug used for patients, ivuxolimab, was an agonistic anti-OX40 (CD134) antibody. Partial responses were achieved by three patients, of whom one had hepatocellular carcinoma and two had cutaneous melanoma.

Findings and caveats of the study: At 0.1 to 3.0 mg/kg and by week 6, clonal expansion occurred in CD4+ and CD8+ blood T cells.

From germline, CDR1 is SGHRS and CDR2 YFSETQ. The CDR3 runs to 15 residues. V was pared by 1 base and J by 10 bases, with 9 bases of the junction left unmatched. Clones were sequenced by immunoSEQ multiplex PCR, and TCRdb holds only the in-frame ones, with some missing. The data hold about 44,000 clones, with approximately 90% observed a single time. A note on this clone: Its specificity is not known.

Sequenced here: CD4+ or CD8+ T cells sorted from blood, sampled in a trial of the OX40 agonist ivuxolimab. This chain links TRBV5-1 with TRBJ2-1; 9 positions agree with TRBD2. This clonotype was obtained from an adult with an advanced solid tumor such as melanoma, head and neck, liver or kidney cancer. The CDR3: CASSLSASGVGEQFF. CDR3 nucleotides: TGCGCCAGCAGCTTGTCGGCTAGCGGGGTGGGAGAGCAGTTCTTC.